Following are 27 T cell receptor beta chains from one sample sequenced in a study of blood T cell repertoires in COVID-19. The table came from immunoSEQ multiplex PCR; TCRdb's copy has only in-frame clones and leaves some out. The table lists roughly 200,000 clones, roughly 78% of them singletons. Sequencing was performed on peripheral blood. The receptors come from a woman of 80 years or more with active or convalescent COVID-19.

This chain joins TRBV7-2 and TRBJ1-6; D call uncertain. CDR3 length: 14 amino acids. V lost 5 bases, J lost 10 bases, and 15 bases lay in between. From germline, CDR1 is SGHTA and CDR2 FQGNSA. The CDR3 protein is CASSLFDITSPLHF. The CDR3 coding sequence is TGTGCCAGCAGCCTATTCGACATTACCTCACCCCTCCACTTT.

The chain is built from TRBV15 and TRBJ2-1, with 10 bases that match TRBD2. Germline loops: CDR1 LNHNV, CDR2 YYDKDF (reference sequence). CDR3 length: 16 residues. V lost 3 bases to trimming and J lost 4 bases; unmatched junction nucleotides: 6. CDR3 sequence: CATSRRAGGKYNEQFF. DNA of the CDR3: TGTGCCACCAGCAGGCGAGCGGGGGGGAAATACAATGAGCAGTTCTTC.

The chain combines TRBV19 with TRBJ2-1; 8 bases align to TRBD1. V shed 3 bases and J 8 bases; nucleotides not matched to a gene: 15. The length of the CDR3 is 17 residues. Germline V gene sequence: CDR1 LNHDA, CDR2 SQIVND (reference sequence). The CDR3 DNA reads TGTGCCAGTAGTATCGGAGTCAGGGGGCGATTCCCCTATGAGCAGTTCTTC. It translates to CASSIGVRGRFPYEQFF. Complete variable domain (other parts from reference TRBV19 and TRBJ2-1): DGGITQSPKYLFRKEGQNVTLSCEQNLNHDAMYWYRQDPGQGLRLIYYSQIVNDFQKGDIAEGYSVSREKKESFPLTVTSAQKNPTAFYLCASSIGVRGRFPYEQFFGPGTRLTVL.

J is TRBJ2-1 and V is TRBV7-2; 8 bases map to TRBD2. The CDR3 has 15 residues. CDR1 SGHTA and CDR2 FQGNSA come from the germline V gene. The trim removed 1 base at V and 4 bases at J, leaving 3 bases unmatched. The CDR3 DNA is TGTGCCAGCAGCTTAGGACGCGGGGGGTACAATGAGCAGTTCTTC. Translation gives CASSLGRGGYNEQFF.

The chain couples TRBV27 to TRBJ2-5, with a possible D match to TRBD2 (5 bases). Trimming pared 4 bases from V and 0 bases from J, leaving 12 bases between. Germline CDR1 MNHEY, CDR2 SMNVEV (reference sequence). This CDR3 is built from 15 residues. CDR3 residues: CASSSSWGYQETQYF. In nucleotides, the CDR3 is TGTGCCAGCAGTTCTAGCTGGGGATACCAAGAGACCCAGTACTTC.

The chain joins TRBV7-2 to TRBJ2-1; 15 positions agree with TRBD2. The CDR3 is made up of 16 amino acids. V lost 7 bases to trimming and J lost 5 bases; unmatched junction nucleotides: 6. Per the germline V gene, CDR1 is SGHTA and CDR2 is FQGNSA. The CDR3 region has the DNA TGTGCCAGCAAGGGACTAGCGGGGGGACGCAACAATGAGCAGTTCTTC. Translation gives CASKGLAGGRNNEQFF.

This chain connects TRBV27 to TRBJ1-6; D may be TRBD1 (5 bases). The CDR3 has 14 amino acids. V was clipped by 6 bases and J by 6 bases, with 12 bases between them. Germline lookup yields CDR1 MNHEY and CDR2 SMNVEV (reference sequence). The CDR3 is CASSIGASNSPLHF. CDR3 DNA sequence: TGTGCCAGCAGCATAGGGGCTTCTAATTCACCCCTCCACTTT.

This clone was recorded once. The chain recombines TRBV6-6 with TRBJ2-3; 7 bases agree with TRBD1. CDR1 is MNHNY, CDR2 SVGAGI, per germline (reference sequence). Trimming took 8 bases from V and 2 from J; bases not matched to a gene: 7. CDR3 size: 14 residues. The CDR3 sequence: CASAEGATTDTQYF. The DNA for the CDR3 is TGTGCCAGCGCCGAGGGGGCCACCACAGATACGCAGTATTTT.

V gene TRBV28 combines with J gene TRBJ2-2; tentatively, D is TRBD1 (6 bases). The CDR3 covers 15 residues. Germline assignment: CDR1 MDHEN and CDR2 SYDVKM. Between the trimmed V and J ends, which lost 7 bases and 6 bases, there was a span of 18 bases. In nucleotides, the CDR3 is TGTGCCAGCAAAAACAGGGATGGAGACGCCGGGGAGCTGTTTTTT. Translating it yields CASKNRDGDAGELFF.

This chain connects TRBV6-4 to TRBJ2-5; 9 nucleotides agree with TRBD1. Germline V lookup: CDR1 MRHNA, CDR2 SNTAGT. This CDR3 spans 14 amino acids. J was trimmed by 5 bases and V by 4 bases; bases with no gene match: 5. The CDR3 DNA reads TGTGCCAGCAGTGTCGGGACAGGGATTGAGACCCAGTACTTC. Its protein product is CASSVGTGIETQYF.

The V call is TRBV2, the J call TRBJ1-2, with TRBD1 matching 8 bases. The CDR3 consists of 15 residues. The V and J ends lost 4 bases and 7 bases, in that order; junction bases with no gene match: 11. Germline V gene sequence: CDR1 SNHLY, CDR2 FYNNEI. DNA of the CDR3: TGTGCCAGCAGTGTAGAAGGCAGGGGGCAAGCTGGCTACACCTTC. Translation: CASSVEGRGQAGYTF.

This chain joins TRBV5-1 and TRBJ2-5, with D perhaps matching TRBD1 (5 bases). Germline values: CDR1 SGHRS, CDR2 YFSETQ. The CDR3 has 12 residues. V was trimmed by 3 bases and J by 2 bases, leaving 5 bases between them. CDR3 nucleotides: TGCGCCAGCAGCTGGACACAAGAGACCCAGTACTTC. As protein: CASSWTQETQYF.

V gene TRBV20-1 combines with J gene TRBJ2-5, with D tentatively TRBD1 (5 bases). Per germline, CDR1 DFQATT and CDR2 SNEGSKA (reference sequence). The CDR3 totals 11 residues. The ends were cut back, 6 bases at V and 5 bases at J, with 10 bases in the middle. The CDR3 DNA follows: TGCAGTGCGAGGAAGGGGGAGACCCAGTACTTC. This codes for CSARKGETQYF.

This clone was detected only a few times. The rearrangement links TRBV6-4 to TRBJ1-2; D gene ambiguous. V lost 6 bases and J lost 6, with 17 bases in between. This CDR3 spans 14 amino acids. CDR1 is MRHNA, CDR2 SNTAGT, per germline. The CDR3, as DNA: TGTGCCAGCAGGACACCATGGCCGATGGATGGCTACACCTTC. Its protein product is CASRTPWPMDGYTF.

A few counts support this clone. The V and J genes are TRBV7-9 and TRBJ1-1; weak D call: TRBD1 (5 bases). CDR1 is SEHNR and CDR2 is FQNEAQ in the germline V gene (reference sequence). The V end lost 6 bases, the J end lost 1 base, and 15 bases lay between the germline ends. This CDR3 region has 15 residues. CDR3 amino acids: CASRLAGGTNTEAFF. DNA of the CDR3: TGTGCCAGCAGGCTCGCGGGGGGTACGAACACTGAAGCTTTCTTT. Using reference TRBV7-9 and TRBJ1-1 for the parts outside the CDR3, the full variable domain is DTGVSQNPRHKITKRGQNVTFRCDPISEHNRLYWYRQTLGQGPEFLTYFQNEAQLEKSRLLSDRFSAERPKGSFSTLEIQRTEQGDSAMYLCASRLAGGTNTEAFFGQGTRLTVV.

The chain is built from TRBV19 and TRBJ2-6; the D gene is possibly TRBD2 (7 bases). V lost 7 bases, J lost 4 bases, and 17 bases lay in between. This CDR3 is 16 amino acids long. CDR1 is LNHDA, CDR2 SQIVND, per germline (reference sequence). The CDR3 coding sequence is TGTGCCAGTACCGAAAGGGCGGGGGCCGGGGCCAACGTCCTGACTTTC. Its protein is CASTERAGAGANVLTF.

This clone showed up just a few times. The chain employs TRBV5-4 and TRBJ1-5, with TRBD1 as a possible D gene (6 bases). Trimming removed 3 bases at V and 1 base at J, with 11 bases between. This CDR3 comprises 15 residues. Germline-derived CDR1 and CDR2 are SGHNT and YYREEE (reference sequence). The CDR3 DNA reads TGTGCCAGCAGCTATCAGGGGTTAAGCAATCAGCCCCAGCATTTT. Translating it yields CASSYQGLSNQPQHF.

This sequence joins TRBV5-4 and TRBJ1-1, with D unresolved. The CDR3 has 15 residues. V lost 6 bases, J lost 1 base, and 16 bases lay in between. Germline values: CDR1 SGHNT, CDR2 YYREEE (reference sequence). This CDR3 is CASTPSEGWNTEAFF. The CDR3 DNA reads TGTGCCAGCACTCCGAGCGAGGGTTGGAACACTGAAGCTTTCTTT.

This rearrangement joins TRBV27 to TRBJ2-1, with D tentatively TRBD2 (5 bases). Per germline, CDR1 MNHEY and CDR2 SMNVEV (reference sequence). CDR3 length: 14 residues. The V and J ends lost 6 bases and 4 bases respectively, with 13 bases between them. CDR3 bases: TGTGCCAGCAGCCCTCACGGGGAGTACAATGAGCAGTTCTTC. This sequence encodes CASSPHGEYNEQFF.

The chain combines TRBV2 with TRBJ2-7, with D perhaps TRBD2 (5 bases). CDR1 is SNHLY and CDR2 is FYNNEI in the germline V gene. This CDR3 is built from 13 residues. Trimming shortened V by 4 bases and J by 3 bases, and 10 bases separated the two germline ends. The chain's CDR3 is CASSAGFIYEQYF. Here the CDR3 DNA reads TGTGCCAGCAGTGCGGGGTTTATCTACGAGCAGTACTTC. The full variable domain, its missing parts supplied by reference TRBV2 and TRBJ2-7, is EPEVTQTPSHQVTQMGQEVILRCVPISNHLYFYWYRQILGQKVEFLVSFYNNEISEKSEIFDDQFSVERPDGSNFTLKIRSTKLEDSAMYFCASSAGFIYEQYFGPGTRLTVT.

V is TRBV5-1 and J is TRBJ1-2, with D unresolved. Germline loops: CDR1 SGHRS, CDR2 YFSETQ. With 0 bases removed from V and 2 bases from J, the gap between germline ends came to 5 bases. The CDR3 length is 13 residues. The CDR3 protein is CASSLDSNYGYTF. The CDR3 bases are TGCGCCAGCAGCTTGGACAGCAACTATGGCTACACCTTC.

The rearrangement joins TRBV28 to TRBJ2-7, with 8 bases lining up with TRBD1. CDR3 length equals 14 residues. Looked up from germline, CDR1 is MDHEN and CDR2 is SYDVKM. J was trimmed by 7 bases and V by 4 bases; bases with no gene match: 9. CDR3 in DNA: TGTGCCAGCAGTTCCGGACAGGGCGCGGGGGAGCAGTACTTC. This gives the protein CASSSGQGAGEQYF.

CDR3 nucleotides: TGTGCCAGCAGCGTAGGAGGCAGCCGGAATGAAAAACTGTTTTTT. It translates to CASSVGGSRNEKLFF. The genes are TRBV9 and TRBJ1-4; no reliable D call. This CDR3 is built from 15 residues. V gave up 0 bases and J gave up 5 bases, with 11 bases separating them. The germline gives CDR1 SGDLS, CDR2 YYNGEE.

Points on this clone: The same CDR3 is also encoded by other DNA sequences in this sample. The V and J genes are TRBV3-1 (or the pseudogene TRBV3-2) and TRBJ2-7, with 7 bases aligning to TRBD1. V shed 3 bases, J shed 2 bases, and the junction held 4 bases outside the gene matches. The CDR3 runs to 14 residues. CDR1 and CDR2 from the germline V gene are LGHDT and YNNKEL (reference sequence). The chain's CDR3 is CASSHRDRTYEQYF. DNA of the CDR3: TGTGCCAGCAGCCATAGGGACAGAACCTACGAGCAGTACTTC.

The J gene is TRBJ1-5, the V gene TRBV7-2; D gene uncertain. Per germline, CDR1 SGHTA and CDR2 FQGNSA. The CDR3 is made up of 15 amino acids. Trimming removed 1 base at V and 2 bases at J, with 9 bases between. CDR3 amino acids: CASSLGREGNQPQHF. For the CDR3, the DNA is TGTGCCAGCAGCTTAGGTAGGGAGGGCAATCAGCCCCAGCATTTT.

The chain has TRBV28 and TRBJ1-6, with TRBD1 matching over 7 bases. Germline values: CDR1 MDHEN, CDR2 SYDVKM. V trimming: 6 bases; J trimming: 10 bases; junction bases outside the gene matches: 9. This CDR3 is built from 14 residues. The CDR3 loop reads CASSLGQGESPLHF. The CDR3 DNA follows: TGTGCCAGCAGCCTAGGGCAGGGGGAATCACCCCTCCACTTT. Drawing the rest from reference TRBV28 and TRBJ1-6, the complete variable domain is DVKVTQSSRYLVKRTGEKVFLECVQDMDHENMFWYRQDPGLGLRLIYFSYDVKMKEKGDIPEGYSVSREKKERFSLILESASTNQTSMYLCASSLGQGESPLHFGNGTRLTVT.

This clone was counted a single time. The chain has TRBV7-2 and TRBJ1-5; D gene ambiguous. Germline assignment: CDR1 SGHTA and CDR2 FQGNSA. The V and J ends lost 0 bases and 6 bases respectively, with 12 bases between them. The CDR3 is 15 residues long. The CDR3, as DNA: TGTGCCAGCAGCTTAGCATCCGGGATGGCTCAGCCCCAGCATTTT. Translating it yields CASSLASGMAQPQHF.